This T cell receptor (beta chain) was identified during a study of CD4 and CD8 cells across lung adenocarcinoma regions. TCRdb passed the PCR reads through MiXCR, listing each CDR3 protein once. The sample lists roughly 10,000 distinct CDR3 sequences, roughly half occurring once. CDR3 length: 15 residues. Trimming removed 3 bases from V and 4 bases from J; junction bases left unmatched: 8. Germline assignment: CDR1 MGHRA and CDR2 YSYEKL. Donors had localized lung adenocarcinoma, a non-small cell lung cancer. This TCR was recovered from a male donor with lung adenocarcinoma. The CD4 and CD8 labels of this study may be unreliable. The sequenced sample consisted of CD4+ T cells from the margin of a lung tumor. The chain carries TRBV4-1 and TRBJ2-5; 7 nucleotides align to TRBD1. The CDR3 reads CASSHQTGFGETQYF. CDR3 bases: TGCGCCAGCAGCCACCAGACAGGGTTCGGAGAGACCCAGTACTTC.